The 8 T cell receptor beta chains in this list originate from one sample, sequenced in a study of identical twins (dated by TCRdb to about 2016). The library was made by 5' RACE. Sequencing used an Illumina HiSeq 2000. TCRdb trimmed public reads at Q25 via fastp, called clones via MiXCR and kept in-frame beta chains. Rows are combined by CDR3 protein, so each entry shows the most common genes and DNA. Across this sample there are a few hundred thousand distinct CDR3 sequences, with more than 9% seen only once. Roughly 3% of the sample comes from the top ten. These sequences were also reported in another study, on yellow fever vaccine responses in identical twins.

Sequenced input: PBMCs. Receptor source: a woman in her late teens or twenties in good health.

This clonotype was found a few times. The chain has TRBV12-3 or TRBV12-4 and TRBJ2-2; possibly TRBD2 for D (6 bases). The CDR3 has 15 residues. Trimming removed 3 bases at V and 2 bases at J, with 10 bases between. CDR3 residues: CASSFRGSNTGELFF. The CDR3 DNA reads TGTGCCAGCAGTTTTCGGGGGAGTAACACCGGGGAGCTGTTTTTT.

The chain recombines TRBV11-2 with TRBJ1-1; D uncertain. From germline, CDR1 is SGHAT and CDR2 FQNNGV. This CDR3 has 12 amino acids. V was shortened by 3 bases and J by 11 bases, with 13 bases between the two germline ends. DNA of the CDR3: TGTGCCAGCAGCTTTAGCACCGCGGGGGCTTTCTTT. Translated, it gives CASSFSTAGAFF.

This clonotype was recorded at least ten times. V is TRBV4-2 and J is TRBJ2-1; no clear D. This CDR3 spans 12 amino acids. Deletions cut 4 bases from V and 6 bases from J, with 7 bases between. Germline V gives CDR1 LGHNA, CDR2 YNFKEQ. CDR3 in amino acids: CASSPGLNEQFF. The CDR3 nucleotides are TGTGCCAGCAGCCCCGGTCTCAATGAGCAGTTCTTC.

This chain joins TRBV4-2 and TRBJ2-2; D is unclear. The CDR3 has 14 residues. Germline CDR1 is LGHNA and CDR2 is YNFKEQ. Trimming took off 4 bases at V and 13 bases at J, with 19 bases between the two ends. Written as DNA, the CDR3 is TGTGCCAGCAGCCTCGGCGTATTCACCTGGGCGCTGTTTTTT. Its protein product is CASSLGVFTWALFF.

CDR3 protein: CASSQDYERDTQYF. The CDR3 region has the DNA TGCGCCAGCAGCCAAGATTACGAACGGGATACGCAGTATTTT. This sequence joins TRBV4-3 and TRBJ2-3; no clear D. The length of the CDR3 is 14 residues. Trimming took 0 bases from V and 6 from J, leaving 10 bases between them. CDR1 is LGHNA, CDR2 YSLEER, per germline.

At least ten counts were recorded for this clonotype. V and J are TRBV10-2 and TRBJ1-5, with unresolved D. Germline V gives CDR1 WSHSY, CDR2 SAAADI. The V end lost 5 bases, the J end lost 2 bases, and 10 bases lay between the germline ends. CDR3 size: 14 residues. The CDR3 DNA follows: TGCGCCAGCAGTAACTCGGAGGGCAATCAGCCCCAGCATTTT. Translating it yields CASSNSEGNQPQHF.

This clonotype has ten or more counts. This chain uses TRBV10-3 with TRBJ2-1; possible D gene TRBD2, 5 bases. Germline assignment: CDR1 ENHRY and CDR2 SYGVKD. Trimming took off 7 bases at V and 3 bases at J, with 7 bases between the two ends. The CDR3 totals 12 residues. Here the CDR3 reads CAITGLYNEQFF. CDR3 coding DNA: TGTGCCATCACAGGACTCTACAATGAGCAGTTCTTC.

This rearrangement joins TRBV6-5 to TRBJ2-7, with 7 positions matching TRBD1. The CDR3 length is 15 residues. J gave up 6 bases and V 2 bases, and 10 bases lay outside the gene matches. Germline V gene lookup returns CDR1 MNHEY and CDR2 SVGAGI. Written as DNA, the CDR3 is TGTGCCAGCAGTTACGATGAGGGGGCGAATGGCGAGCAGTACTTC. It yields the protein CASSYDEGANGEQYF.